This T cell receptor (beta chain) was recorded in a study of response to subunit inactivated influenza vaccine. Germline V CDR1 and CDR2: DFQATT, SNEGSKA (reference sequence). Trimming cost V 6 bases and J 7 bases, with 16 bases left between them. The CDR3 consists of 13 residues. In this sample, this clonotype turned up a few times. TCRdb recomputed calls from the RT-PCR reads with MiXCR, one row per CDR3 protein. The data contain 590,000 or so distinct CDR3 sequences, around 15% of them singletons. The clonotype was recovered from a man aged 50 to 59 who received an inactivated influenza vaccine. The source material was PBMCs from blood, sampled around 15 days before vaccination. The chain uses TRBV20-1 and TRBJ2-1, with unresolved D. CDR3 sequence (DNA): TGCAGTGCGCCCCGCTACGCTCAAAATGAGCAGTTCTTC. This translates into CSAPRYAQNEQFF.